This T cell receptor (beta chain) is from a study of tumor-infiltrating lymphocytes in localized non-small cell lung cancer. Data came from immunoSEQ multiplex PCR; TCRdb stores just in-frame clones and leaves some out. The sample yields about 15,000 clones, 80% to 90% seen once. Germline CDR1 reads MNHEY; CDR2 reads SVGAGI. The CDR3 sequence is 12 residues long. The V and J ends lost 6 bases and 8 bases respectively, with 13 bases between them. The genes are TRBV6-5 and TRBJ1-2; a weak D match, TRBD1 (6 bases). The sequence derives from a human donor with non-small cell lung cancer. The source material was lung tumor tissue. The chain's CDR3 is CASSGGAGGYTF. CDR3 bases: TGTGCCAGCAGCGGGGGGGCAGGAGGCTACACCTTC.